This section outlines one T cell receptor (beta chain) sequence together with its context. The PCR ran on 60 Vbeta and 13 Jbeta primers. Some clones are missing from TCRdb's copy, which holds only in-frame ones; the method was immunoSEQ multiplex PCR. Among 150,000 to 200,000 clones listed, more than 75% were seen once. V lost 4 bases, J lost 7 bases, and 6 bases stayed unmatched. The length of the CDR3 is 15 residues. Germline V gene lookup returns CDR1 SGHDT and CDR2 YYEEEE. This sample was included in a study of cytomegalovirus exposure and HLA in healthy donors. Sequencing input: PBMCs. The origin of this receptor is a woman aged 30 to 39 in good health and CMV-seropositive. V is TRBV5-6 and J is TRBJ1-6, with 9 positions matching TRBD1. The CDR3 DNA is TGTGCCAGCAGCCCGGGGACAGGGAAAAATTCACCCCTCCACTTT. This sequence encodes CASSPGTGKNSPLHF. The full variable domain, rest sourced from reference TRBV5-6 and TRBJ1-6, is DAGVTQSPTHLIKTRGQQVTLRCSPKSGHDTVSWYQQALGQGPQFIFQYYEEEERQRGNFPDRFSGHQFPNYSSELNVNALLLGDSALYLCASSPGTGKNSPLHFGNGTRLTVT.